What follows are 16 T cell receptor beta chains derived from one specimen sequenced in a study of T cells in localized non-small cell lung cancer. Assay: immunoSEQ multiplex PCR; the TCRdb copy retains only in-frame clones and omits some. The table lists 100,000 to 150,000 clones, approximately 88% of them singletons, with 1.5% to 2% in the top ten. This material consisted of peripheral blood, taken before any cancer treatment. These receptors came from a female donor of 60 years or more with stage I lung adenocarcinoma.

J is TRBJ2-1 and V is TRBV27, with 14 bases identical to TRBD2. CDR1 is MNHEY, CDR2 SMNVEV, per germline (reference sequence). With 2 bases clipped from V and 2 bases from J, the junction kept 5 bases outside the gene matches. CDR3 length equals 18 residues. In nucleotides, the CDR3 is TGTGCCAGCAGTTTAATTGGGACTAGCGGGAGAGCCTACAATGAGCAGTTCTTC. As protein: CASSLIGTSGRAYNEQFF.

The chain carries TRBV10-3 and TRBJ2-1; the D is unclear. In germline, CDR1 is ENHRY, CDR2 SYGVKD. Trimming stripped 6 bases from V and 10 bases from J, with 10 bases between. The CDR3 has 11 residues. The CDR3, as DNA: TGTGCCATCAGGGAAGCCAGAGAGCAGTTCTTC. This gives the protein CAIREAREQFF.

This clone appeared once. This chain joins TRBV5-4 and TRBJ2-7, with 7 bases fitting TRBD1. After removal of 4 bases from V and 2 bases from J, the junction contained 6 bases not matched to a gene. Germline CDR1 reads SGHNT; CDR2 reads YYREEE (reference sequence). This CDR3 contains 14 residues. CDR3: CASSPWTGAYEQYF. The CDR3 DNA is TGTGCCAGCAGCCCATGGACAGGAGCCTACGAGCAGTACTTC.

The CDR3 sequence: CWAYNEKLFF. The CDR3 DNA sequence: TGTTGGGCGTATAATGAAAAACTGTTTTTT. The chain is built from TRBV28 and TRBJ1-4; the D is unclear. Germline V gene sequence: CDR1 MDHEN, CDR2 SYDVKM. The CDR3 consists of 10 residues. The full variable domain, completed using reference TRBV28 and TRBJ1-4, is DVKVTQSSRYLVKRTGEKVFLECVQDMDHENMFWYRQDPGLGLRLIYFSYDVKMKEKGDIPEGYSVSREKKERFSLILESASTNQTSMYLCWAYNEKLFFGSGTQLSVL.

DNA of the CDR3: TGTGCCAGTAGTACCGTCGCGGCCTACGAGCAGTACTTC. This gives the protein CASSTVAAYEQYF. The chain uses TRBV19 and TRBJ2-7, with D unresolved. Germline V gene lookup returns CDR1 LNHDA and CDR2 SQIVND (reference sequence). Trimming took 4 bases from V and 2 from J, leaving 9 bases between them. The CDR3 length is 13 residues. The complete variable domain, with remaining parts taken from reference TRBV19 and TRBJ2-7, reads DGGITQSPKYLFRKEGQNVTLSCEQNLNHDAMYWYRQDPGQGLRLIYYSQIVNDFQKGDIAEGYSVSREKKESFPLTVTSAQKNPTAFYLCASSTVAAYEQYFGPGTRLTVT.

The CDR3 loop is CASSPDAGGPTDTQYF. The CDR3 DNA is TGTGCCAGCTCACCCGATGCGGGAGGCCCCACAGATACGCAGTATTTT. The chain links TRBV18 to TRBJ2-3; 8 nucleotides line up with TRBD2. The V and J ends lost 3 bases and 2 bases, in that order; junction bases with no gene match: 7. The length of the CDR3 is 16 residues. CDR1 and CDR2 from the germline V gene are KGHSH and LQKENI.

The DNA of the CDR3 is TGTGCCAGCAGAGCGGCCGGGACATTCTACGAGCAGTACTTC. Protein: CASRAAGTFYEQYF. The V gene is TRBV6-5, the J gene TRBJ2-7; D might be TRBD1 (6 bases). V was pared by 6 bases and J by 3 bases, with 15 bases between. Germline values: CDR1 MNHEY, CDR2 SVGAGI. This CDR3 spans 14 amino acids.

This chain connects TRBV28 to TRBJ2-7, with D perhaps assigned TRBD1 or TRBD2 (5 bases each). The ends were cut back, 3 bases at V and 0 bases at J, with 18 bases in the middle. The CDR3 is 17 amino acids. Germline V CDR1 and CDR2: MDHEN, SYDVKM. CDR3 protein: CASSFALGADSSYEQYF. In nucleotides, the CDR3 is TGTGCCAGCAGTTTCGCCCTTGGGGCGGACTCCTCCTACGAGCAGTACTTC.

J is TRBJ2-7 and V is TRBV6-5; D not resolved. The germline CDR1 and CDR2 sequences are MNHEY and SVGAGI. V lost 5 bases and J 9 bases, leaving 11 bases between the germline ends. The CDR3 runs 11 residues. Here the CDR3 DNA reads TGTGCCAGCAGTGACCCGGGCGGGCAGTACTTC. Translation gives CASSDPGGQYF.

The CDR3 sequence is CASSPRGGLYNEQFF. The CDR3 bases are TGTGCCAGCTCCCCCCGGGGGGGCCTCTACAATGAGCAGTTCTTC. The chain has TRBV18 and TRBJ2-1, with 8 nucleotides matching TRBD2. After removal of 6 bases from V and 3 bases from J, the junction contained 7 bases not matched to a gene. The CDR3 is made up of 15 amino acids. Germline V lookup: CDR1 KGHSH, CDR2 LQKENI.

This clone has only one observation. The CDR3 region has the DNA TGTGCCAGTTCCACGGAGGGTAGCAGCGGTCAGCCCCAGCATTTT. This sequence encodes CASSTEGSSGQPQHF. The V and J genes are TRBV19 and TRBJ1-5, with D hard to call. Trimming left V 8 bases short and J 6 bases short, with 20 bases between. This CDR3 spans 15 amino acids. Germline CDR1 LNHDA, CDR2 SQIVND (reference sequence).

This chain connects TRBV29-1 to TRBJ1-1; D is perhaps TRBD1 (6 bases). The germline V and J ends were trimmed by 5 bases and 3 bases, with 10 bases remaining between them. The germline V gene encodes CDR1 SQVTM and CDR2 ANQGSEA. The CDR3 loop spans 12 amino acids. For the CDR3, the DNA is TGCAGCGTTAAAAGGGGGGACACTGAAGCTTTCTTT. This encodes CSVKRGDTEAFF.

This chain joins TRBV6-5 and TRBJ1-5; 10 bases fit TRBD1. CDR1 and CDR2 (germline): MNHEY, SVGAGI. V lost 4 bases and J lost 6; bases outside the gene matches: 9. CDR3 length equals 16 residues. DNA of the CDR3: TGTGCCAGCAGTTCCGGCCGGGACAGGGGCTTTCAGCCCCAGCATTTT. Protein product: CASSSGRDRGFQPQHF.

This rearrangement joins TRBV11-2 to TRBJ2-3; D gene uncertain. Trimming pared 0 bases from V and 0 bases from J, leaving 4 bases between. Per the germline V gene, CDR1 is SGHAT and CDR2 is FQNNGV. The CDR3 is made up of 14 amino acids. The CDR3 coding sequence is TGTGCCAGCAGCTTAGAACCCAGCACAGATACGCAGTATTTT. This sequence encodes CASSLEPSTDTQYF. Full variable domain (missing parts from reference TRBV11-2 and TRBJ2-3): EAGVAQSPRYKIIEKRQSVAFWCNPISGHATLYWYQQILGQGPKLLIQFQNNGVVDDSQLPKDRFSAERLKGVDSTLKIQPAKLEDSAVYLCASSLEPSTDTQYFGPGTRLTVL.

The chain uses TRBV7-3 and TRBJ2-5, with 10 bases lining up with TRBD2. Germline CDR1 and CDR2: SGHTA and FQGTGA. Unmatched junction bases numbered 8, after V lost 5 bases and J lost 5 bases. The CDR3 is 15 residues long. The CDR3 spells CASSPRAGGIETQYF. CDR3 coding DNA: TGTGCCAGCAGCCCGAGAGCGGGAGGGATTGAGACCCAGTACTTC.

The chain carries TRBV10-2 and TRBJ2-7, with D perhaps being TRBD1 or TRBD2 (5 bases each). The CDR3 contains 15 residues. V lost 7 bases and J 3 bases, leaving 19 bases between the germline ends. Germline CDR1 is WSHSY and CDR2 is SAAADI. The CDR3 coding sequence is TGCGCCAGCACTATAAAGACCGGGACCTTCTACGAGCAGTACTTC. It yields the protein CASTIKTGTFYEQYF.